The following is a TCR beta chain sequence with its context. Germline CDR1 is KGHSH and CDR2 is LQKENI. The CDR3 covers 18 residues. V shed 0 bases and J shed 3 bases, with 15 bases lying between them. This sample stems from a study of blood T cell repertoires in COVID-19. Study at large: Both acute and convalescent COVID-19 samples were obtained from the United States, Italy and Spain. The analysed material was cDNA or gDNA that came from T cells, B-cell-depleted T cells, or PBMCs.

In the original analysis: Estimates of nucleated cell counts were drawn from the amplification of reference gene primers. Libraries were prepared by immunoSEQ multiplex PCR; TCRdb keeps only in-frame clonotypes and omits some of them. That table furnishes V, J and clone size, whereas the DNA furnished D and trimming. Of about 160,000 clones in the sample, about 85% were seen once. The specimen sequenced was peripheral blood. The chain carries TRBV18 and TRBJ2-6; D is perhaps TRBD1 (6 bases). The TCR was taken from a human donor with acute or convalescent COVID-19. The donor label of this sample is uncertain. This CDR3 is CASSPPQTGTSGANVLTF. The CDR3 DNA reads TGTGCCAGCTCACCACCCCAAACCGGGACAAGTGGGGCCAACGTCCTGACTTTC.